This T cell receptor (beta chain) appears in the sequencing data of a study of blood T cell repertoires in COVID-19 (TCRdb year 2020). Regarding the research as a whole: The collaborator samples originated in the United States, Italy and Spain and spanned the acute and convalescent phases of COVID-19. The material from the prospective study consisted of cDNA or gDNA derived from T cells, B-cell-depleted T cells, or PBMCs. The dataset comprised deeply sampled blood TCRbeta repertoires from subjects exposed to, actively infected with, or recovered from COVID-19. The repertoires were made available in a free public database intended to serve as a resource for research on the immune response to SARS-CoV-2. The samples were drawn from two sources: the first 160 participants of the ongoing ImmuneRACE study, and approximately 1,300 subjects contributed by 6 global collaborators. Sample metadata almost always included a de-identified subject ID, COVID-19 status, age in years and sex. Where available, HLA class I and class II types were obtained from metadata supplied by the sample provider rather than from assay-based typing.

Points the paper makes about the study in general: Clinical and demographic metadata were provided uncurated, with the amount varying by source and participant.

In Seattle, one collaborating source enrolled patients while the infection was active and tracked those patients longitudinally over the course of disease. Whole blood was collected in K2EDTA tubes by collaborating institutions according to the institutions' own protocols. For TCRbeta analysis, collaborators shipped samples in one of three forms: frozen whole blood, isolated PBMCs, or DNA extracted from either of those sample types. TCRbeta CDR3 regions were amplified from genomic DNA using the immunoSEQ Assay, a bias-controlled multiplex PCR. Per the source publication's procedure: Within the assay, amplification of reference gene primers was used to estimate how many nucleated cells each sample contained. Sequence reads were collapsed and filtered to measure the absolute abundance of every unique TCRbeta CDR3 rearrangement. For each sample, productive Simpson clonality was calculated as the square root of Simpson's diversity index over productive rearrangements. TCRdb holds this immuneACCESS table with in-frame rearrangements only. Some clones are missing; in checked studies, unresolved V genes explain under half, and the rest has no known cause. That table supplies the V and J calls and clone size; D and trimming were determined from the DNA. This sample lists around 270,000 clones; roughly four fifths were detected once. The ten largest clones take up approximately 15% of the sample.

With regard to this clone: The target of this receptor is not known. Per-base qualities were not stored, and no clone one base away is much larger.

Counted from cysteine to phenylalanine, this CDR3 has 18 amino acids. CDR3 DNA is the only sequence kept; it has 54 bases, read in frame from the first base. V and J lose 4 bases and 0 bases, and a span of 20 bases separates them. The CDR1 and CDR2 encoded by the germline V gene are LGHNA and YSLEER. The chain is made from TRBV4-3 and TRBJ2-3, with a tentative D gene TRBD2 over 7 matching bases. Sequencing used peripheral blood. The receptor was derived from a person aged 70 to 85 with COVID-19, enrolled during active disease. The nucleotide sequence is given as TGCGCCAGCAGCCGACAAAGGGGAGGGGGGACTAGCACAGATACGCAGTATTTT. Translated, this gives CASSRQRGGGTSTDTQYF.